This entry is about one T cell receptor beta chain. Donors had limited-stage small-cell lung cancer and underwent surgical resection in Hangzhou, China, between 2008 and 2020. The data derive from a study of T cells and copy number aberrations in small-cell lung cancer. V gave up 1 base and J gave up 4 bases; unmatched junction bases: 9. The germline CDR1 and CDR2 sequences are MGHDK and SYGVNS. CDR3 size: 16 residues. Assay: immunoSEQ multiplex PCR; the TCRdb copy retains only in-frame clones and omits some. The profile covers fewer than 10,000 clones, with about three quarters appearing a single time and roughly a third taken by the ten largest.

The sequence was obtained from a man between 60 and 75 years old with small cell lung cancer. The V and J genes are TRBV25-1 and TRBJ1-1; 7 bases are a match to TRBD1. Sequences were obtained from normal tissue next to the tumor. DNA of the CDR3: TGTGCCAGCAGTGAATGGACAGGTCCCGGGACCACTGAAGCTTTCTTT. Translating it yields CASSEWTGPGTTEAFF.